One and the same sample provided the 22 T cell receptor beta chains below, sequenced in a study of T cell changes during pregnancy in multiple sclerosis. The table came from immunoSEQ multiplex PCR; TCRdb's copy has only in-frame clones and leaves some out. The profile shows roughly 120,000 clones, about 93% of them singletons. Sample: peripheral blood, taken before pregnancy. These receptors came from a female donor with multiple sclerosis, enrolled in a pregnancy study.

Comment on this clone: The junction does not match germline at one end; this may be a read error. The genes are TRBV7-2 and TRBJ2-3, with a tentative D call TRBD2 (6 bases). Germline CDR1 and CDR2: SGHTA and FQGNSA. CDR3 length: 16 amino acids. The CDR3 is CVSSHPRDLYTDTQYF. The CDR3 DNA is TGTGTCAGCAGCCACCCCCGGGACTTGTACACAGATACGCAGTATTTT.

The rearrangement uses TRBV19 and TRBJ1-3, with D possibly TRBD1 on 6 matching bases. Trimming pared 4 bases from V and 2 bases from J, leaving 9 bases between. Germline V CDR1 and CDR2: LNHDA, SQIVND (reference sequence). The CDR3 consists of 14 residues. For the CDR3, the DNA is TGTGCCAGTAGTAATTGGGGGCCTGGAAACACCATATATTTT. As protein: CASSNWGPGNTIYF.

The chain joins TRBV5-4 to TRBJ2-2; D is possibly TRBD2 (5 bases). This CDR3 has 14 amino acids. Germline V gives CDR1 SGHNT, CDR2 YYREEE (reference sequence). Trimming cost V 0 bases and J 5 bases, with 8 bases left between them. CDR3 sequence (DNA): TGTGCCAGCAGCTTGGGAGGGAAAACCGGGGAGCTGTTTTTT. It yields the protein CASSLGGKTGELFF. Complete variable domain (other parts from reference TRBV5-4 and TRBJ2-2): ETGVTQSPTHLIKTRGQQVTLRCSSQSGHNTVSWYQQALGQGPQFIFQYYREEENGRGNFPPRFSGLQFPNYSSELNVNALELDDSALYLCASSLGGKTGELFFGEGSRLTVL.

This chain links TRBV29-1 with TRBJ2-3; TRBD2 is a possible D gene (6 bases). The germline gives CDR1 SQVTM, CDR2 ANQGSEA. Trimming removed 4 bases at V and 0 bases at J, with 8 bases between. CDR3 length: 13 amino acids. The CDR3 DNA sequence: TGCAGCGTTGCGGGACTTAGCACAGATACGCAGTATTTT. The encoded protein is CSVAGLSTDTQYF.

The gene calls are TRBV6-5 and TRBJ2-1; TRBD2 matches at 12 bases. CDR3 size: 14 residues. Germline trimming cut 8 bases from V and 8 bases from J; bases unmatched to any gene: 7. Germline CDR1 MNHEY, CDR2 SVGAGI. The CDR3 sequence: CASRLAGGPDEQFF. The CDR3 nucleotides read TGTGCCAGCCGTCTAGCGGGGGGGCCGGATGAGCAGTTCTTC.

This CDR3 reads CASSPGQFYSNQPQHF. CDR3 nucleotides: TGTGCCAGCAGCCCCGGACAGTTCTATAGCAATCAGCCCCAGCATTTT. The chain uses TRBV28 and TRBJ1-5, with a weak D call TRBD1 (6 bases). Germline assignment: CDR1 MDHEN and CDR2 SYDVKM. The CDR3 runs 16 residues. Trimming cost V 6 bases and J 0 bases, with 15 bases left between them.

The chain joins TRBV7-2 to TRBJ1-2, with a possible D match to TRBD1 (5 bases). V was trimmed by 5 bases and J by 3 bases, leaving 16 bases between them. Per germline, CDR1 SGHTA and CDR2 FQGNSA. The CDR3 is 15 residues long. DNA of the CDR3: TGTGCCAGCAGCCCGACAGCAGCGCCATACTATGGCTACACCTTC. Protein product: CASSPTAAPYYGYTF.

This clone came up once. The chain carries TRBV9 and TRBJ2-7, with D maybe TRBD1 (5 bases). V was clipped by 0 bases and J by 5 bases, with 12 bases between them. Per the germline V gene, CDR1 is SGDLS and CDR2 is YYNGEE. The CDR3 is 14 amino acids. CDR3 amino acids: CASSVDLGRDEQYF. Here the CDR3 DNA reads TGTGCCAGCAGCGTAGACCTTGGCAGGGACGAGCAGTACTTC.

The chain joins TRBV5-1 to TRBJ1-1, with 11 positions matching TRBD1. CDR3 length: 14 amino acids. Looked up from germline, CDR1 is SGHRS and CDR2 is YFSETQ. Losses at the gene ends were 4 bases for V and 7 bases for J; bases not matched to a gene: 6. CDR3 bases: TGCGCCAGCAGCGCGTGGACAGGGGGCATTGAAGCTTTCTTT. It yields the protein CASSAWTGGIEAFF.

The CDR3 region is CASSSTGLYSNQPQHF. The DNA of the CDR3 is TGTGCCAGCAGTTCCACCGGACTGTATAGCAATCAGCCCCAGCATTTT. V and J are TRBV6-5 and TRBJ1-5; D gene unclear. The CDR3 runs 16 residues. CDR1 and CDR2 (germline): MNHEY, SVGAGI. Trimming removed 4 bases at V and 0 bases at J, with 13 bases between.

The gene calls are TRBV10-3 and TRBJ2-5, with D possibly being TRBD1 (5 bases). CDR1 is ENHRY, CDR2 SYGVKD, per germline. V was pared by 8 bases and J by 5 bases, with 15 bases between. CDR3 length equals 13 residues. CDR3 DNA sequence: TGTGCCATCGCTGTCTCCAGGGTCGAGACCCAGTACTTC. Amino acids: CAIAVSRVETQYF.

The chain uses TRBV2 and TRBJ2-1, with D perhaps matching TRBD2 (5 bases). Germline CDR1 SNHLY, CDR2 FYNNEI. This CDR3 has 11 amino acids. V lost 7 bases and J 10 bases, leaving 11 bases between the germline ends. The CDR3 here is CASIFRGEQFF. The CDR3 DNA reads TGTGCCAGCATCTTTCGAGGGGAGCAGTTCTTC.

This clone was found once. This chain joins TRBV4-2 and TRBJ1-5, with D tentatively TRBD1 (5 bases). The CDR3 consists of 14 residues. CDR1 and CDR2 from the germline V gene are LGHNA and YNFKEQ. Deletions cut 0 bases from V and 7 bases from J, with 10 bases between. The CDR3 loop reads CASSQEAGRQPQHF. CDR3 nucleotides: TGTGCCAGCAGCCAAGAAGCAGGGAGGCAGCCCCAGCATTTT.

This clone was detected only once. The gene calls are TRBV5-1 and TRBJ2-7, with D perhaps matching TRBD2 (5 bases). This CDR3 is built from 15 residues. The V end lost 4 bases, the J end lost 0 bases, and 14 bases lay between the germline ends. The germline gives CDR1 SGHRS, CDR2 YFSETQ. CDR3: CASSASLGSSYEQYF. The CDR3 DNA sequence: TGCGCCAGCAGCGCGAGTCTGGGGAGCTCCTACGAGCAGTACTTC.

This clone was seen a single time. V usage is TRBV6-1 and J usage is TRBJ1-1; TRBD1 agrees at 11 bases. CDR1 is MNHNS, CDR2 SASEGT, per germline. The ends lost 1 base at V and 4 bases at J; junction bases unmatched: 5. CDR3 length: 16 residues. The CDR3 nucleotides read TGTGCCAGCAGTGAAGGCGAAGGGACAGGGGGCACTGAAGCTTTCTTT. This translates into CASSEGEGTGGTEAFF.

The chain uses TRBV6-5 and TRBJ2-7, with D tentatively TRBD1 (6 bases). The CDR3 consists of 14 residues. V lost 2 bases, J lost 7 bases, and 15 bases lay in between. Per germline, CDR1 MNHEY and CDR2 SVGAGI. The CDR3 DNA reads as TGTGCCAGCAGTTACGAGGCAGGGGTAAGGGAGCAGTACTTC. This encodes CASSYEAGVREQYF.

Only one count was recorded for this clone. The chain employs TRBV6-5 and TRBJ2-1; D is perhaps TRBD2 (5 bases). The CDR3 extends over 15 amino acids. The V and J ends lost 2 bases and 7 bases respectively, with 15 bases between them. CDR1 MNHEY and CDR2 SVGAGI come from the germline V gene. The CDR3 nucleotides are TGTGCCAGCAGTTACCCAAGCGGTTTAGGGAATGAGCAGTTCTTC. Amino acid sequence: CASSYPSGLGNEQFF.

J is TRBJ1-2 and V is TRBV19; 7 positions agree with TRBD1. V gave up 6 bases and J gave up 5 bases; unmatched junction bases: 3. CDR1 and CDR2 from the germline V gene are LNHDA and SQIVND (reference sequence). The CDR3 is made up of 12 amino acids. CDR3 residues: CASRLTGYGYTF. The CDR3 bases are TGTGCCAGTAGGCTGACAGGGTATGGCTACACCTTC.

The V call is TRBV5-4, the J call TRBJ2-7; 9 nucleotides align to TRBD1. Germline V gene lookup returns CDR1 SGHNT and CDR2 YYREEE (reference sequence). V lost 4 bases, J lost 9 bases, and 14 bases stayed unmatched. The CDR3 extends over 15 amino acids. CDR3 region: CASSTPDRGSYRQYF. DNA for the CDR3: TGTGCCAGCAGCACTCCGGACAGGGGAAGTTACCGGCAGTACTTC.

The chain is built from TRBV7-9 and TRBJ2-5, with D perhaps TRBD2 (6 bases). V was trimmed by 0 bases and J by 4 bases, leaving 12 bases between them. Germline V gene sequence: CDR1 SEHNR, CDR2 FQNEAQ (reference sequence). This CDR3 has 15 residues. The CDR3 DNA reads as TGTGCCAGCAGCTTAGCCCTCGGGGGTGGAGAGACCCAGTACTTC. It is translated as CASSLALGGGETQYF.

The CDR3 protein is CASSGQGGSNQPQHF. In DNA form, the CDR3 reads TGTGCCAGCAGCGGACAGGGTGGATCCAATCAGCCCCAGCATTTT. The genes are TRBV7-9 and TRBJ1-5; TRBD1 matches at 8 bases. Germline V gene data show CDR1 as SEHNR and CDR2 as FQNEAQ (reference sequence). V lost 5 bases to trimming and J lost 3 bases; unmatched junction nucleotides: 6. The CDR3 contains 15 residues. Based on the CDR3 plus reference TRBV7-9 and TRBJ1-5, the full variable domain is DTGVSQNPRHKITKRGQNVTFRCDPISEHNRLYWYRQTLGQGPEFLTYFQNEAQLEKSRLLSDRFSAERPKGSFSTLEIQRTEQGDSAMYLCASSGQGGSNQPQHFGDGTRLSIL.

The chain joins TRBV28 to TRBJ2-7; 7 bases align to TRBD2. The CDR3 length is 11 residues. Germline CDR1 MDHEN, CDR2 SYDVKM. Trimming cost V 4 bases and J 12 bases; bases outside gene matches: 6. This CDR3 is CASSSRLARYF. Here the CDR3 DNA reads TGTGCCAGCAGTTCCCGACTAGCTAGGTACTTC. Together with reference TRBV28 and TRBJ2-7, the CDR3 gives the full variable domain: DVKVTQSSRYLVKRTGEKVFLECVQDMDHENMFWYRQDPGLGLRLIYFSYDVKMKEKGDIPEGYSVSREKKERFSLILESASTNQTSMYLCASSSRLARYFGPGTRLTVT.